These 17 T cell receptor beta chains share one sample of origin, sequenced in a study of blood T cell repertoires in COVID-19. Data came from immunoSEQ multiplex PCR; TCRdb stores just in-frame clones and leaves some out. The sample contains about 140,000 clones, almost 85% of which appear only once. The sample comprised PBMCs or T cells enriched from blood (not recorded which). Source of these receptors: a man aged 35-49 years with acute COVID-19.

This chain links TRBV29-1 with TRBJ2-3; 14 bases agree with TRBD2. CDR1 SQVTM and CDR2 ANQGSEA come from the germline V gene. V lost 7 bases to trimming and J lost 4 bases; unmatched junction nucleotides: 4. The CDR3 has 14 amino acids. CDR3 nucleotide sequence: TGCAGCGCTGGGACTAGCGGGAGCTCAGATACGCAGTATTTT. Translating it yields CSAGTSGSSDTQYF.

A few counts support this clone. The rearrangement joins TRBV11-2 to TRBJ1-2, with a weak D call TRBD1 (5 bases). The length of the CDR3 is 15 residues. The germline gives CDR1 SGHAT, CDR2 FQNNGV. The V end was cut by 3 bases, the J end by 8 bases, with 19 bases between. The CDR3 sequence is CASSFFSVGGGGYTF. As DNA, the CDR3 is TGTGCCAGCAGCTTCTTTTCGGTTGGGGGGGGAGGCTACACCTTC.

The chain employs TRBV10-1 and TRBJ2-5, with a possible D match to TRBD2 (5 bases). V lost 5 bases, J lost 5 bases, and 15 bases lay in between. This CDR3 has 14 amino acids. Germline V gene data show CDR1 as WNHNN and CDR2 as SYGVQD (reference sequence). In DNA, the CDR3 is TGCGCCAGCAGTCCCCCCGGGAACTTCGAGACCCAGTACTTC. It encodes CASSPPGNFETQYF.

V usage is TRBV4-3 and J usage is TRBJ1-3; 10 nucleotides agree with TRBD1. V shed 0 bases and J 1 base; nucleotides not matched to a gene: 3. The germline CDR1 and CDR2 sequences are LGHNA and YSLEER. This CDR3 spans 17 amino acids. CDR3 DNA sequence: TGCGCCAGCAGCCAAGATCGGGGACAGGGGTCTGGAAACACCATATATTTT. Translating gives CASSQDRGQGSGNTIYF.

The chain links TRBV28 to TRBJ2-7; a possible D gene is TRBD1 (5 bases). Germline-derived CDR1 and CDR2 are MDHEN and SYDVKM. The CDR3 is 15 amino acids. V lost 0 bases and J 2 bases, leaving 11 bases between the germline ends. CDR3 DNA: TGTGCCAGCAGTTTATGGGTCGACAGCCCCTACGAGCAGTACTTC. It yields the protein CASSLWVDSPYEQYF.

The CDR3 protein is CASSWTAGTEAFF. Here the CDR3 DNA reads TGCGCCAGCAGCTGGACAGCTGGCACTGAAGCTTTCTTT. The V call is TRBV5-1, the J call TRBJ1-1, with D possibly being TRBD1 (6 bases). Trimming pared 3 bases from V and 4 bases from J, leaving 10 bases between. Germline CDR1 is SGHRS and CDR2 is YFSETQ. There are 13 residues in the CDR3. The full variable domain, completed using reference TRBV5-1 and TRBJ1-1, is KAGVTQTPRYLIKTRGQQVTLSCSPISGHRSVSWYQQTPGQGLQFLFEYFSETQRNKGNFPGRFSGRQFSNSRSEMNVSTLELGDSALYLCASSWTAGTEAFFGQGTRLTVV.

This chain links TRBV7-2 with TRBJ1-1; a possible D gene is TRBD1 (5 bases). Germline assignment: CDR1 SGHTA and CDR2 FQGNSA. V gave up 3 bases and J gave up 5 bases, with 25 bases separating them. The CDR3 is made up of 18 amino acids. CDR3 residues: CASSLRGASGSKGTEAFF. The CDR3 nucleotides are TGTGCCAGCAGCTTGCGGGGCGCCAGCGGGTCTAAGGGGACTGAAGCTTTCTTT.

The CDR3 nucleotides read TGTGCCACTACCTCTTCGGGACAGCGTAATTCACCCCTCCACTTT. This sequence encodes CATTSSGQRNSPLHF. The chain carries TRBV28 and TRBJ1-6, with 7 positions matching TRBD1. The CDR3 spans 15 residues. CDR1 and CDR2 (germline): MDHEN, SYDVKM. V was pared by 10 bases and J by 6 bases, with 12 bases of the junction left unmatched.

The count of this clone is one. This rearrangement joins TRBV5-4 to TRBJ1-1, with D unclear. In germline, CDR1 is SGHNT, CDR2 YYREEE (reference sequence). This CDR3 comprises 14 residues. Trimming pared 4 bases from V and 5 bases from J, leaving 15 bases between. Written as DNA, the CDR3 is TGTGCCAGCAGCGATGGCGAGGAGTGGACTGAAGCTTTCTTT. Protein product: CASSDGEEWTEAFF.

V gene TRBV18 combines with J gene TRBJ1-4; no clear D. The V end was cut by 3 bases, the J end by 0 bases, with 11 bases between. From germline, CDR1 is KGHSH and CDR2 LQKENI. The CDR3 is 16 residues long. CDR3 loop: CASSPGTGATNEKLFF. The CDR3 coding sequence is TGTGCCAGCTCACCGGGCACCGGCGCAACTAATGAAAAACTGTTTTTT.

The V call is TRBV24-1, the J call TRBJ2-3; 14 bases are a match to TRBD2. Germline CDR1 is KGHDR and CDR2 is SFDVKD. The V gene end was trimmed by 3 bases and the J gene end by 12 bases; junction bases not matched to a gene: 7. The CDR3 is 15 residues long. CDR3 nucleotides: TGTGCCACCAGTGATGGGGGACTAGCGGGAGTGAGACAGTATTTT. It yields the protein CATSDGGLAGVRQYF.

The chain combines TRBV10-1 with TRBJ2-1; D not certain. This CDR3 is 15 amino acids long. Germline V gene sequence: CDR1 WNHNN, CDR2 SYGVQD (reference sequence). V dropped 0 bases and J dropped 7 bases, with 13 bases sitting between them. In DNA, the CDR3 is TGCGCCAGCAGTGAGTCAAGTAGGCCTAGTAATGAGCAGTTCTTC. This sequence encodes CASSESSRPSNEQFF.

The rearrangement links TRBV24-1 to TRBJ2-2; 9 nucleotides agree with TRBD1. The V segment lost 10 bases and the J segment 3 bases; nucleotides outside the gene matches: 14. In germline, CDR1 is KGHDR, CDR2 SFDVKD. The CDR3 spans 17 residues. CDR3 DNA: TGTGCCACATGCCCCAAAGGACAGGGGTCTGACACCGGGGAGCTGTTTTTT. Its translation is CATCPKGQGSDTGELFF.

The V gene is TRBV6-6, the J gene TRBJ1-1; 8 bases match TRBD1. Per germline, CDR1 MNHNY and CDR2 SVGAGI (reference sequence). CDR3 size: 14 residues. The J segment lost 3 bases and the V segment lost 7 bases, leaving 7 bases of the junction unmatched. CDR3 DNA: TGTGCCAGCAATCAGGACAGGGTGTACACTGAAGCTTTCTTT. Translation gives CASNQDRVYTEAFF.

The CDR3 DNA is TGTGCCAGCAGTTTGGAGTATAGCAATCAGCCCCAGCATTTT. It codes for CASSLEYSNQPQHF. This chain links TRBV28 with TRBJ1-5, with D uncertain. The ends were cut back, 3 bases at V and 0 bases at J, with 6 bases in the middle. Germline CDR1 and CDR2: MDHEN and SYDVKM. The CDR3 is 14 amino acids.

The V and J genes are TRBV14 and TRBJ2-7; D gene ambiguous. CDR1 is SGHDN and CDR2 is FVKESK in the germline V gene. There are 14 residues in the CDR3. V lost 0 bases, J lost 3 bases, and 9 bases lay in between. The CDR3 DNA reads as TGTGCCAGCAGCCAAGATACTCTTCGCTACGAGCAGTACTTC. Encoded protein: CASSQDTLRYEQYF.

This chain uses TRBV7-9 with TRBJ2-1; possibly TRBD2 for D (6 bases). Germline values: CDR1 SEHNR, CDR2 FQNEAQ (reference sequence). V was cut by 4 bases and J by 6 bases, with 13 bases left in between. The CDR3 has 14 amino acids. The chain's CDR3 is CASSSSLAPNEQFF. The DNA for the CDR3 is TGTGCCAGCAGCTCCTCCCTAGCGCCCAATGAGCAGTTCTTC.